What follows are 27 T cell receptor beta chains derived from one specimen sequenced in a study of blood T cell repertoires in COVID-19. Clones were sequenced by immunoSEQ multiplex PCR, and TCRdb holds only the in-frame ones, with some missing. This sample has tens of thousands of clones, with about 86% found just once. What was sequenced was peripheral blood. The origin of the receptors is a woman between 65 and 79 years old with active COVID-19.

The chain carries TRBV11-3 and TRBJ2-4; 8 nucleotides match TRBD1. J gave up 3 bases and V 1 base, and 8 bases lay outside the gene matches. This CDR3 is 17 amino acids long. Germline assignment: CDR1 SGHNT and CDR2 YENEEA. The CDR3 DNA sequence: TGTGCCAGCAGCTTAGGATTTGGGGGGACAGGCAAAAACATTCAGTACTTC. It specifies CASSLGFGGTGKNIQYF.

The CDR3 bases are TGCGCCAGCAGCGTACGGGGGGGCGCGGGAGAGCAGTACTTC. As protein: CASSVRGGAGEQYF. The genes are TRBV5-1 and TRBJ2-7, with 8 nucleotides matching TRBD2. Per germline, CDR1 SGHRS and CDR2 YFSETQ. V was pared by 4 bases and J by 7 bases, with 10 bases of the junction left unmatched. The CDR3 length is 14 residues. Drawing the rest from reference TRBV5-1 and TRBJ2-7, the complete variable domain is KAGVTQTPRYLIKTRGQQVTLSCSPISGHRSVSWYQQTPGQGLQFLFEYFSETQRNKGNFPGRFSGRQFSNSRSEMNVSTLELGDSALYLCASSVRGGAGEQYFGPGTRLTVT.

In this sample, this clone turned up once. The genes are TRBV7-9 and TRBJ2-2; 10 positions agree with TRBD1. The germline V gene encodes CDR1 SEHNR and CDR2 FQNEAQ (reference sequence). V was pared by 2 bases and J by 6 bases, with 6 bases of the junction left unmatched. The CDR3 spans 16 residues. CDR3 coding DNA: TGTGCCAGCAGCTTAACCGGGACAGGGGATCCCGGGGAGCTGTTTTTT. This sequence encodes CASSLTGTGDPGELFF.

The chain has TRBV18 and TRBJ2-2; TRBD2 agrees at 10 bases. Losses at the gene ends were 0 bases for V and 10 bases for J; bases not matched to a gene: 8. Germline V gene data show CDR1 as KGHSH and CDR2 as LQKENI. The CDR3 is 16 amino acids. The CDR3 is CASSPPSGGPEAELFF. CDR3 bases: TGTGCCAGCTCACCACCTAGCGGGGGGCCCGAGGCGGAGCTGTTTTTT.

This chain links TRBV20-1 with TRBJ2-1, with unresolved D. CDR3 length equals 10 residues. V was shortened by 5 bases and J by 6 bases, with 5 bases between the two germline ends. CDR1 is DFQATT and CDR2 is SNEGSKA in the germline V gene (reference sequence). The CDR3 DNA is TGCAGTGCTCGTTCCAATGAGCAGTTCTTC. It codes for CSARSNEQFF.

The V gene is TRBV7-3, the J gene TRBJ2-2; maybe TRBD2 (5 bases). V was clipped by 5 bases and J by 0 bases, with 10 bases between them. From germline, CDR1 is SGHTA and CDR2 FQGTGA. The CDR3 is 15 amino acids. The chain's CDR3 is CASSPRGSNTGELFF. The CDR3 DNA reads TGTGCCAGCAGCCCACGGGGTTCGAACACCGGGGAGCTGTTTTTT.

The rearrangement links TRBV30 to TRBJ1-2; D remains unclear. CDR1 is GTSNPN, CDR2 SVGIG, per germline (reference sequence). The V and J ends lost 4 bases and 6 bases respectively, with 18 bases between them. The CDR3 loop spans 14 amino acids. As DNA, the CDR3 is TGTGCCTGGATTAGCCTGACGGAGAGAGATGGCTACACCTTC. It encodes CAWISLTERDGYTF.

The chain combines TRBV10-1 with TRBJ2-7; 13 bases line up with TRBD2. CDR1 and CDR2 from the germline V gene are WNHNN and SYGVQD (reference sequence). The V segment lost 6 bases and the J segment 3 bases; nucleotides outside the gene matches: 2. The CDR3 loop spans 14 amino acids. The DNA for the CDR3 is TGCGCCAGCAGCCGACTAGCGGGGGGCTACGAGCAGTACTTC. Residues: CASSRLAGGYEQYF.

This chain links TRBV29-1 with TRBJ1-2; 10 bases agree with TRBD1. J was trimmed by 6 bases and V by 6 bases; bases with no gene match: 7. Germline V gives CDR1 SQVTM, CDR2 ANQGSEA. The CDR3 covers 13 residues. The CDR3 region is CSVAGQGTNGYTF. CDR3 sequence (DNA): TGCAGCGTCGCGGGACAGGGGACGAATGGCTACACCTTC.

The CDR3 reads CASSVGMLAGDNEQFF. DNA for the CDR3: TGTGCCAGCAGCGTAGGTATGCTAGCGGGGGACAATGAGCAGTTCTTC. The chain links TRBV9 to TRBJ2-1; TRBD2 matches 10 bases. Per germline, CDR1 SGDLS and CDR2 YYNGEE. This CDR3 region has 16 residues. J lost 5 bases, V lost 0 bases, and 5 bases had no gene match.

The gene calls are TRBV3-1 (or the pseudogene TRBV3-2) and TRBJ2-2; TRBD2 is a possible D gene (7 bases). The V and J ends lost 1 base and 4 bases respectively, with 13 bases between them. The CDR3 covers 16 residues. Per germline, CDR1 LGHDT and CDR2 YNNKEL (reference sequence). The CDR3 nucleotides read TGTGCCAGCAGCCAAGTTTCAGGGGAGGGCACCGGGGAGCTGTTTTTT. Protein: CASSQVSGEGTGELFF.

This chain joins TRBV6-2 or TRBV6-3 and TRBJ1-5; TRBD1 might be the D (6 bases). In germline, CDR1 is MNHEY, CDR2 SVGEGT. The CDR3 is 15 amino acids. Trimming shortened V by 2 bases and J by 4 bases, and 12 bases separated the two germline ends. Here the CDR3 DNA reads TGTGCCAGCAGTTACGGGGGGGCCCCTAATCAGCCCCAGCATTTT. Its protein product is CASSYGGAPNQPQHF.

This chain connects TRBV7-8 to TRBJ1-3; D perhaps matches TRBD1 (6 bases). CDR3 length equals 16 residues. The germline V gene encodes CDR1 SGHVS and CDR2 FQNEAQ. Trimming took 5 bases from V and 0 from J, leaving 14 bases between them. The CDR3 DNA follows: TGTGCCAGCAGCCAACGACAACAGGGCTCTGGAAACACCATATATTTT. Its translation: CASSQRQQGSGNTIYF.

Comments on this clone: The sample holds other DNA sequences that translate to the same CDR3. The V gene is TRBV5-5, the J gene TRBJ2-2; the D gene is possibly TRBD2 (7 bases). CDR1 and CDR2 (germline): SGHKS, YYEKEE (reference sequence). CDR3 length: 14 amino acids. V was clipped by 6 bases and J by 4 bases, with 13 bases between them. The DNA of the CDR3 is TGTGCCAGCACTTGGGGGGGGCTCACCGGGGAGCTGTTTTTT. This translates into CASTWGGLTGELFF.

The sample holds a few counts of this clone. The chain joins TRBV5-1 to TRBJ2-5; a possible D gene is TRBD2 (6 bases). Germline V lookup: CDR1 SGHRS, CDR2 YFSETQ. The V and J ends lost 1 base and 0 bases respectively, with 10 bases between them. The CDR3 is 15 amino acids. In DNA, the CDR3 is TGCGCCAGCAGCTTGTATGGGGGGTACCAAGAGACCCAGTACTTC. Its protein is CASSLYGGYQETQYF.

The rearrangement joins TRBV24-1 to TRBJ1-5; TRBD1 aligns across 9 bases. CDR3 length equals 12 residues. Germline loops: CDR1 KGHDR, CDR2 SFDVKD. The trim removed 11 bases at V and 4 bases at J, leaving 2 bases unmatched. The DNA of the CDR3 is TGTGCCATCGGACAGGGGAATCAGCCCCAGCATTTT. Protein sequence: CAIGQGNQPQHF.

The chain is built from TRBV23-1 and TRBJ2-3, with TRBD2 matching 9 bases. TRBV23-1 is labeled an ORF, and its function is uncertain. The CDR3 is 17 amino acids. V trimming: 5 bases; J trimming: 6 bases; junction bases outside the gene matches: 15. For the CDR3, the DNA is TGCGCCAGCAGTATGGGGGCTCGCGGGGGGGCCCTGGATACGCAGTATTTT. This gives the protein CASSMGARGGALDTQYF.

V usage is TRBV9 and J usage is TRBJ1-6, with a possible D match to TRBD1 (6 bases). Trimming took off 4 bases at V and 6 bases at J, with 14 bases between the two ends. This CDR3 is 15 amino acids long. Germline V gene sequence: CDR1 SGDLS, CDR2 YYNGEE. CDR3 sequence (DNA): TGTGCCAGCAGCCTCCGTGGGACAATTAATTCACCCCTCCACTTT. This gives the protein CASSLRGTINSPLHF.

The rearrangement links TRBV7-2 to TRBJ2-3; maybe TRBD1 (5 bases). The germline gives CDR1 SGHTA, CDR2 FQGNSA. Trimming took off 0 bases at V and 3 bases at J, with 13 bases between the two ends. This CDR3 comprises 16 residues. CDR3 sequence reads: CASSLAARGGTDTQYF. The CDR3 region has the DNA TGTGCCAGCAGCTTAGCCGCAAGGGGCGGAACAGATACGCAGTATTTT.

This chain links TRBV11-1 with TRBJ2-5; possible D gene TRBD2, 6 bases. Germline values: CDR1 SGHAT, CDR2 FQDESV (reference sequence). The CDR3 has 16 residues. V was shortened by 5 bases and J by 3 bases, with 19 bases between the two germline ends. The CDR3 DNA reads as TGTGCCAGCAGCCAGGTTCTCATCGGGGGTGAAGAGACCCAGTACTTC. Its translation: CASSQVLIGGEETQYF.

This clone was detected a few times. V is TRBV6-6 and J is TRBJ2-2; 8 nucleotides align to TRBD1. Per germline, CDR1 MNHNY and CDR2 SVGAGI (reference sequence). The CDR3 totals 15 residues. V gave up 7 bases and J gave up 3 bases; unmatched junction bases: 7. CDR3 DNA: TGTGCCAGCACCAGCCAGGGGGCCGACACCGGGGAGCTGTTTTTT. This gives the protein CASTSQGADTGELFF.

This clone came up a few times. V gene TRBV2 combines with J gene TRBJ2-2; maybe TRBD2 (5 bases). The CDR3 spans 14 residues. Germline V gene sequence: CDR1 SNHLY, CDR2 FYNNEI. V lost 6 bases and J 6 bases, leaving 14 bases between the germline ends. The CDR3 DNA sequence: TGTGCCAGCAGGGACTGGGATGGGTCCGGGGAGCTGTTTTTT. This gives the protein CASRDWDGSGELFF.

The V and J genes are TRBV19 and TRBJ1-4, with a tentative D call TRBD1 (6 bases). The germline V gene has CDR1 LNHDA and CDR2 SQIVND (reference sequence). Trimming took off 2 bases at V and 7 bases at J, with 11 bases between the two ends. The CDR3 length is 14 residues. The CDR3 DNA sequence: TGTGCCAGTAGTATACAGGGGACGGCTGAAAAACTGTTTTTT. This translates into CASSIQGTAEKLFF.

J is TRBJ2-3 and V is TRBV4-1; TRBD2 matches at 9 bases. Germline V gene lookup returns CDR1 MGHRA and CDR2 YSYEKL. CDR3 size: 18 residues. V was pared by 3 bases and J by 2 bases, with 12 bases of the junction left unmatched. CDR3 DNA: TGCGCCAGCAGCCAGAGCCAGAGCGGGGGGTTGGTCACAGATACGCAGTATTTT. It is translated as CASSQSQSGGLVTDTQYF.

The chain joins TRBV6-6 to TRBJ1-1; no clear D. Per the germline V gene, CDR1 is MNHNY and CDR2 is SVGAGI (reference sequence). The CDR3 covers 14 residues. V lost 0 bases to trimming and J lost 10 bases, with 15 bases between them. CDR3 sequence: CASSYSSPQPGAFF. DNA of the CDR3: TGTGCCAGCAGTTACTCTTCACCTCAACCCGGAGCTTTCTTT.

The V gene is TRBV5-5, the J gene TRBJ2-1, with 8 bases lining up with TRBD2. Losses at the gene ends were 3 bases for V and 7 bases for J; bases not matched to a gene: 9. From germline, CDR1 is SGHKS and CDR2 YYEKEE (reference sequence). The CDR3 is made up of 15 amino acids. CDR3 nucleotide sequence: TGTGCCAGCAGCTCTGGACTAGCTTTTGCAAATGAGCAGTTCTTC. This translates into CASSSGLAFANEQFF.

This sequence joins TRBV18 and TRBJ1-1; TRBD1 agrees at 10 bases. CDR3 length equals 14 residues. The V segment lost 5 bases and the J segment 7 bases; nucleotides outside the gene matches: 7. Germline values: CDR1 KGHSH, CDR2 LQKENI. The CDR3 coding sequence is TGTGCCAGCTCAAGGACAGGGGGAGTTGGTGAAGCTTTCTTT. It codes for CASSRTGGVGEAFF.